The T cell receptor beta chain under discussion was sequenced for a study of graft-versus-host responses after intestinal transplantation. For the study at large: Anti-thymocyte globulin induction preceded three to four years of tacrolimus and steroid maintenance in all recipients. Overall study findings and caveats: Association was observed between peak circulating GvH clone levels and early post-transplant HvG declines. Recipient-marrow GvH clones were detected, some having first appeared in ileum or blood.

Concerning this clone itself: The antigen is undetermined.

Repertoires were generated with immunoSEQ multiplex PCR, while TCRdb's copy carries only in-frame clones and drops some. The table shows some 18,000 clones, with approximately 70% occurring only once. The germline CDR1 and CDR2 sequences are SGDLS and YYNGEE. After removal of 4 bases from V and 0 bases from J, the junction contained 5 bases not matched to a gene. This CDR3 has 15 amino acids. Once graft tissue had been processed, intraepithelial and lamina propria lymphocytes were released. The sample here was ileum tissue, taken approximately 3 weeks after intestinal transplant. This clonotype was sampled from a human patient who received an intestinal transplant, so some T cells may come from the graft donor. This rearrangement joins TRBV9 to TRBJ2-3; TRBD2 aligns across 7 bases. CDR3 nucleotide sequence: TGTGCCAGCAGCCGACAAGCGGGGAGCACAGATACGCAGTATTTT. Amino acids: CASSRQAGSTDTQYF.